Listed below are T cell receptor beta chains from one sample, sequenced in a study of shared clonotypes between healthy human individuals. The table came from immunoSEQ multiplex PCR; TCRdb's copy has only in-frame clones and leaves some out. The table shows roughly 760,000 clones, with around 74% occurring only once. The sample consisted of memory CD4+ T cells sorted from blood. These TCRs come from a woman younger than 45 in good health. The CDR3 runs from the conserved cysteine through the conserved F or W. D genes are given only for firm matches. Clone sizes are given selectively: once, few, many, or a class where the clone is expanded.

d_call: -
clone_size: -
v_call: TRBV11-1
j_call: TRBJ2-2
cdr3_aa: CASSLSWAGELFF
cdr3_nt: TGTGCCAGCAGCCTCAGTTGGGCCGGGGAGCTGTTTTTT

d_call: TRBD2
clone_size: -
v_call: TRBV5-4
j_call: TRBJ2-7
cdr3_aa: CASRREGYEQYF
cdr3_nt: TGTGCCAGCAGACGGGAGGGATACGAGCAGTACTTC

d_call: -
clone_size: -
v_call: TRBV6-5
j_call: TRBJ1-2
cdr3_aa: CASSLREGYGYTF
cdr3_nt: TGTGCCAGCAGTTTGAGGGAGGGGTATGGCTACACCTTC

d_call: -
clone_size: once
v_call: TRBV5-8
j_call: TRBJ1-2
cdr3_aa: CASSFGGYTF
cdr3_nt: TGTGCCAGCAGCTTCGGGGGCTACACCTTC

d_call: TRBD1
clone_size: -
v_call: TRBV11-2
j_call: TRBJ2-7
cdr3_aa: CASSLPGQGHLEQYF
cdr3_nt: TGTGCCAGCAGCCTTCCAGGACAGGGTCACCTCGAGCAGTACTTC

d_call: TRBD1
clone_size: -
v_call: TRBV4-1
j_call: TRBJ2-7
cdr3_aa: CASSQLRGTGGAEQYF
cdr3_nt: TGCGCCAGCAGCCAACTACGGGGGACAGGGGGCGCCGAGCAGTACTTC

d_call: -
clone_size: -
v_call: TRBV18
j_call: TRBJ1-6
cdr3_aa: CASSPPVGSPLHF
cdr3_nt: TGTGCCAGCTCACCGCCTGTCGGCTCACCCCTCCACTTT

d_call: -
clone_size: -
v_call: TRBV12-5
j_call: TRBJ1-2
cdr3_aa: CASGLVQDGYTF
cdr3_nt: TGTGCTAGTGGTTTGGTACAGGATGGCTACACCTTC

d_call: -
clone_size: -
v_call: TRBV19
j_call: TRBJ1-5
cdr3_aa: CASSRTEDQPQHF
cdr3_nt: TGTGCCAGTAGTAGGACAGAAGATCAGCCCCAGCATTTT

d_call: TRBD1
clone_size: -
v_call: TRBV27
j_call: TRBJ2-5
cdr3_aa: CASSFMGTGRETQYF
cdr3_nt: TGTGCCAGCAGCTTTATGGGGACAGGGCGAGAGACCCAGTACTTC

d_call: -
clone_size: -
v_call: TRBV2
j_call: TRBJ1-1
cdr3_aa: CASRPGLGEAFF
cdr3_nt: TGTGCCAGCAGACCGGGGCTCGGTGAAGCTTTCTTT

d_call: -
clone_size: -
v_call: TRBV5-5
j_call: TRBJ2-4
cdr3_aa: CASSGQLAKNIQYF
cdr3_nt: TGTGCCAGCAGCGGACAGCTAGCCAAAAACATTCAGTACTTC

d_call: -
clone_size: -
v_call: TRBV7-2
j_call: TRBJ1-5
cdr3_aa: CASSLVVGSNQPQHF
cdr3_nt: TGTGCCAGCAGCTTAGTTGTGGGCAGCAATCAGCCCCAGCATTTT

d_call: TRBD1
clone_size: -
v_call: TRBV28
j_call: TRBJ2-5
cdr3_aa: CASSGQGQETQYF
cdr3_nt: TGTGCCAGCAGCGGACAGGGCCAAGAGACCCAGTACTTC

d_call: TRBD1
clone_size: few
v_call: TRBV6-1
j_call: TRBJ2-3
cdr3_aa: CASSAKGQLTDTQYF
cdr3_nt: TGTGCCAGCAGTGCTAAGGGACAGCTCACAGATACGCAGTATTTT

d_call: -
clone_size: -
v_call: TRBV18
j_call: TRBJ1-5
cdr3_aa: CASSPQGGGQPQHF
cdr3_nt: TGTGCCAGCTCACCACAAGGGGGAGGTCAGCCCCAGCATTTT

d_call: TRBD1
clone_size: -
v_call: TRBV7-2
j_call: TRBJ1-5
cdr3_aa: CASSLQGDQPQHF
cdr3_nt: TGTGCCAGCAGCTTGCAGGGGGATCAGCCCCAGCATTTT

d_call: TRBD2
clone_size: -
v_call: TRBV15
j_call: TRBJ2-1
cdr3_aa: CATSTGLAGPLVDEQFF
cdr3_nt: TGTGCCACCAGCACGGGCCTAGCGGGTCCCCTGGTAGATGAGCAGTTCTTC

d_call: -
clone_size: -
v_call: TRBV18
j_call: TRBJ2-7
cdr3_aa: CASSPRESYEQYF
cdr3_nt: TGTGCCAGCTCACCTAGAGAATCCTACGAGCAGTACTTC

d_call: -
clone_size: -
v_call: TRBV28
j_call: TRBJ2-2
cdr3_aa: CASRPTGLNTGELFF
cdr3_nt: TGTGCCAGCAGACCGACAGGACTGAACACCGGGGAGCTGTTTTTT

d_call: -
clone_size: few
v_call: TRBV6-1
j_call: TRBJ2-7
cdr3_aa: CASEPVGHGYEQYF
cdr3_nt: TGTGCCAGCGAGCCGGTGGGGCATGGTTACGAGCAGTACTTC

d_call: -
clone_size: -
v_call: TRBV9
j_call: TRBJ2-4
cdr3_aa: CASSGQGRLAKNIQYF
cdr3_nt: TGTGCCAGCAGCGGCCAGGGCCGTCTAGCCAAAAACATTCAGTACTTC

d_call: TRBD2
clone_size: -
v_call: TRBV4-1
j_call: TRBJ2-2
cdr3_aa: CASSQERFAGGNTGELFF
cdr3_nt: TGCGCCAGCAGCCAAGAGAGGTTTGCGGGAGGTAACACCGGGGAGCTGTTTTTT

d_call: -
clone_size: few
v_call: TRBV29-1
j_call: TRBJ1-2
cdr3_aa: CSVERQAFYGYTF
cdr3_nt: TGCAGCGTTGAACGGCAGGCGTTCTATGGCTACACCTTC

d_call: TRBD2
clone_size: -
v_call: TRBV5-1
j_call: TRBJ2-1
cdr3_aa: CASSLTSESYNEQFF
cdr3_nt: TGCGCCAGCAGCCTTACTAGCGAGTCCTACAATGAGCAGTTCTTC

d_call: TRBD1
clone_size: -
v_call: TRBV19
j_call: TRBJ1-5
cdr3_aa: CASSGPGQGAMGNQPQHF
cdr3_nt: TGTGCCAGTAGTGGACCGGGACAGGGGGCCATGGGGAATCAGCCCCAGCATTTT

d_call: -
clone_size: many
v_call: TRBV27
j_call: TRBJ1-5
cdr3_aa: CASGKGGVWQPQHF
cdr3_nt: TGTGCCAGCGGAAAAGGGGGGGTGTGGCAGCCCCAGCATTTT

d_call: TRBD2
clone_size: -
v_call: TRBV29-1
j_call: TRBJ2-1
cdr3_aa: CSVGLWREGDNEQFF
cdr3_nt: TGCAGCGTGGGACTATGGCGGGAGGGAGACAATGAGCAGTTCTTC

d_call: -
clone_size: once
v_call: TRBV14
j_call: TRBJ2-7
cdr3_aa: CASSPGPYEQYF
cdr3_nt: TGTGCCAGCAGCCCAGGACCCTACGAGCAGTACTTC

d_call: TRBD1
clone_size: -
v_call: TRBV19
j_call: TRBJ1-5
cdr3_aa: CASSETGGNQPQHF
cdr3_nt: TGTGCCAGTAGCGAGACAGGGGGCAATCAGCCCCAGCATTTT

d_call: -
clone_size: -
v_call: TRBV5-3
j_call: TRBJ1-4
cdr3_aa: CVSSAQGYSNEKLFF
cdr3_nt: TGTGTCAGCAGCGCCCAGGGTTATTCTAATGAAAAACTGTTTTTT

d_call: -
clone_size: few
v_call: TRBV11-2
j_call: TRBJ1-1
cdr3_aa: CASSPLAPEAFF
cdr3_nt: TGTGCCAGCAGCCCCCTCGCCCCTGAAGCTTTCTTT

d_call: -
clone_size: -
v_call: TRBV28
j_call: TRBJ2-1
cdr3_aa: CASSPYAAGAYNEQFF
cdr3_nt: TGTGCCAGCAGCCCCTATGCGGCGGGGGCGTACAATGAGCAGTTCTTC

d_call: -
clone_size: -
v_call: TRBV11-2
j_call: TRBJ2-5
cdr3_aa: CASRALRQSVGETQYF
cdr3_nt: TGTGCCAGCAGAGCCTTAAGACAGTCCGTGGGAGAGACCCAGTACTTC

d_call: TRBD2
clone_size: -
v_call: TRBV5-5
j_call: TRBJ2-7
cdr3_aa: CASSLASGSLNEQYF
cdr3_nt: TGTGCCAGCAGCTTGGCTAGCGGGAGTTTAAACGAGCAGTACTTC

d_call: TRBD2
clone_size: few
v_call: TRBV7-2
j_call: TRBJ2-1
cdr3_aa: CASSPQRDGLEQFF
cdr3_nt: TGTGCCAGCAGCCCCCAGCGGGATGGACTTGAGCAGTTCTTC

d_call: TRBD2
clone_size: few
v_call: TRBV7-9
j_call: TRBJ2-3
cdr3_aa: CASRPAVAGGRDTQYF
cdr3_nt: TGTGCCAGCAGACCCGCGGTAGCGGGAGGTAGAGATACGCAGTATTTT

d_call: -
clone_size: -
v_call: TRBV29-1
j_call: TRBJ1-1
cdr3_aa: CSVGKDRALNTEAFF
cdr3_nt: TGCAGCGTTGGGAAGGATCGGGCACTGAACACTGAAGCTTTCTTT

d_call: -
clone_size: few
v_call: TRBV28
j_call: TRBJ1-2
cdr3_aa: CASSFHPYGYTF
cdr3_nt: TGTGCCAGCAGTTTCCATCCGTATGGCTACACCTTC

d_call: -
clone_size: -
v_call: TRBV19
j_call: TRBJ1-4
cdr3_aa: CASLSQTNEKLFF
cdr3_nt: TGTGCCAGTCTGAGCCAGACTAATGAAAAACTGTTTTTT

d_call: TRBD1
clone_size: -
v_call: TRBV11-2
j_call: TRBJ1-2
cdr3_aa: CASSQPYRGRGYTF
cdr3_nt: TGTGCCAGCAGCCAGCCTTACAGGGGACGCGGCTACACCTTC

d_call: TRBD1
clone_size: -
v_call: TRBV30
j_call: TRBJ2-7
cdr3_aa: CAFTRDRGTHEQYF
cdr3_nt: TGTGCCTTCACCCGGGACAGAGGGACCCACGAGCAGTACTTC

d_call: -
clone_size: few
v_call: TRBV7-2
j_call: TRBJ1-5
cdr3_aa: CASSPDSLSNQPQHF
cdr3_nt: TGTGCCAGCAGCCCGGACAGCTTAAGCAATCAGCCCCAGCATTTT

d_call: TRBD1
clone_size: -
v_call: TRBV7-2
j_call: TRBJ1-4
cdr3_aa: CASRPHLGQGEKLFF
cdr3_nt: TGTGCCAGCAGGCCCCATCTGGGACAGGGGGAAAAACTGTTTTTT

d_call: TRBD1
clone_size: -
v_call: TRBV7-9
j_call: TRBJ1-3
cdr3_aa: CASSPLGETGADTIYF
cdr3_nt: TGTGCCAGCAGCCCCCTCGGGGAGACAGGGGCGGACACCATATATTTT

d_call: TRBD2
clone_size: -
v_call: TRBV19
j_call: TRBJ2-1
cdr3_aa: CASKPSGTRLYNEQFF
cdr3_nt: TGTGCCAGTAAGCCTAGCGGGACTCGATTATACAATGAGCAGTTCTTC

d_call: TRBD2
clone_size: -
v_call: TRBV7-6
j_call: TRBJ2-7
cdr3_aa: CASSVAGGTEQYF
cdr3_nt: TGTGCCAGCAGTGTAGCGGGAGGGACCGAGCAGTACTTC

d_call: TRBD2
clone_size: -
v_call: TRBV6-6
j_call: TRBJ2-7
cdr3_aa: CASSSLAGVEQYF
cdr3_nt: TGTGCCAGCAGTTCACTAGCGGGAGTCGAGCAGTACTTC

d_call: -
clone_size: -
v_call: TRBV18
j_call: TRBJ2-1
cdr3_aa: CASSPRWNEQFF
cdr3_nt: TGTGCCAGCTCACCAAGGTGGAATGAGCAGTTCTTC

d_call: TRBD2
clone_size: -
v_call: TRBV7-2
j_call: TRBJ2-3
cdr3_aa: CASSRSGRDTQYF
cdr3_nt: TGTGCCAGCAGCCGTAGCGGGAGAGATACGCAGTATTTT

d_call: -
clone_size: -
v_call: TRBV19
j_call: TRBJ2-1
cdr3_aa: CASSIASVGEKQFF
cdr3_nt: TGTGCCAGTAGTATCGCGAGTGTAGGGGAAAAGCAGTTCTTC

d_call: -
clone_size: -
v_call: TRBV5-6
j_call: TRBJ2-7
cdr3_aa: CASSLADSHEQYF
cdr3_nt: TGTGCCAGCAGCTTGGCCGATAGTCATGAGCAGTACTTC

d_call: -
clone_size: once
v_call: TRBV6-1
j_call: TRBJ1-5
cdr3_aa: CASSEGSGGQPQHF
cdr3_nt: TGTGCCAGCAGTGAAGGATCCGGGGGTCAGCCCCAGCATTTT

d_call: TRBD1
clone_size: -
v_call: TRBV19
j_call: TRBJ2-1
cdr3_aa: CASSPEGQGYNEQFF
cdr3_nt: TGTGCCAGTAGTCCGGAGGGACAGGGCTACAATGAGCAGTTCTTC

d_call: -
clone_size: -
v_call: TRBV7-6
j_call: TRBJ2-7
cdr3_aa: CASSVGAWSSYEQYF
cdr3_nt: TGTGCCAGCAGCGTTGGGGCGTGGAGCTCCTACGAGCAGTACTTC

d_call: -
clone_size: few
v_call: TRBV6-8
j_call: TRBJ2-1
cdr3_aa: CATIFYYNEQFF
cdr3_nt: TGTGCCACCATTTTTTACTACAATGAGCAGTTCTTC

d_call: -
clone_size: -
v_call: TRBV5-8
j_call: TRBJ2-7
cdr3_aa: CASSLDGRGSYEQYF
cdr3_nt: TGTGCCAGCAGCTTGGATGGTCGTGGATCGTACGAGCAGTACTTC

d_call: TRBD1
clone_size: -
v_call: TRBV4-1
j_call: TRBJ2-7
cdr3_aa: CASSQDRTGGKYEQYF
cdr3_nt: TGCGCCAGCAGCCAAGATCGAACAGGGGGCAAGTACGAGCAGTACTTC

d_call: TRBD1
clone_size: -
v_call: TRBV2
j_call: TRBJ2-2
cdr3_aa: CASRKGQDDTGELFF
cdr3_nt: TGTGCCAGCAGGAAGGGACAGGATGACACCGGGGAGCTGTTTTTT

d_call: -
clone_size: -
v_call: TRBV6-1
j_call: TRBJ2-7
cdr3_aa: CASSEKGFYEQYF
cdr3_nt: TGTGCCAGCAGTGAAAAAGGATTCTACGAGCAGTACTTC